This entry features one TCR beta chain sequence. The CDR3 loop spans 16 amino acids. V trimming: 4 bases; J trimming: 0 bases; junction bases outside the gene matches: 8. Germline V gene sequence: CDR1 SGDLS, CDR2 YYNGEE. This sample stems from a study of blood T cell repertoires in COVID-19. On the study more broadly: Some COVID-19 samples were acute and others convalescent; all came from the United States, Italy and Spain. Sources were T cells, B-cell-depleted T cells, or PBMCs; the material itself was cDNA or gDNA.

In the authors' methods: Reference gene primer amplification yielded estimated nucleated cell counts. Assay used: immunoSEQ multiplex PCR; TCRdb lists only in-frame clones, some missing. V and J calls and clone size come straight from that table; D and trimming were deduced from the DNA. The table lists about 220,000 clones, less than 90% of them singletons. This TCR was sampled from a man in his forties or fifties with active or convalescent COVID-19. The chain joins TRBV9 to TRBJ1-1, with 8 bases identical to TRBD1. The sample was peripheral blood. Written as DNA, the CDR3 is TGTGCCAGCAGCCCCGGGACAGGTGCTTTGAACACTGAAGCTTTCTTT. Amino acid sequence: CASSPGTGALNTEAFF.